This T cell receptor beta chain was documented in a study of regulatory T cells in long-lasting Graves disease. The time point denotes: newly diagnosed GD, antithyroid drugs for less than 3 months. Construction of the TCR library relied on RNA isolated from PBMCs. Relying on iRepertoire HTBI primers and Arm-PCR of CDR3 regions, the team built TCR beta libraries. Using its own MiXCR run on the multiplex PCR reads, TCRdb lists one record per CDR3 protein. The sample lists 400,000 to 500,000 distinct CDR3 sequences; about 15% were seen once. Germline trimming cut 6 bases from V and 2 bases from J; bases unmatched to any gene: 8. Germline V CDR1 and CDR2: ENHRY, SYGVKD. The CDR3 extends over 16 amino acids. These sequences were also reported in another study, on T cells in Graves' hyperthyroidism and ophthalmopathy.

The receptor's source is a woman in her 40s with Graves disease. The material was peripheral blood mononuclear cells (PBMCs), obtained at new diagnosis, from a patient treated with antithyroid drugs. The V and J genes are TRBV10-3 and TRBJ2-1; 9 nucleotides agree with TRBD1. The CDR3 is CAISERGQGTYNEQFF. For the CDR3, the DNA is TGTGCCATCAGCGAGAGGGGACAGGGAACCTACAATGAGCAGTTCTTC.